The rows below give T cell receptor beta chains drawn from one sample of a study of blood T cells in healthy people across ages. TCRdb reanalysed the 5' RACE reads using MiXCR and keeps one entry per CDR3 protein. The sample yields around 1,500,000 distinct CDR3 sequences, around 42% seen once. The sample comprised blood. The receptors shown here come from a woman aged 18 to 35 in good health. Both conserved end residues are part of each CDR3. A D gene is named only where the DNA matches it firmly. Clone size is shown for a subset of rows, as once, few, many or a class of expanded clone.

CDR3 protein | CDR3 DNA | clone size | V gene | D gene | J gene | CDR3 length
CASSKTTEQYF | TGTGCCAGCAGTAAAACGACCGAGCAGTACTTC | NA | TRBV5-4 | NA | TRBJ2-7 | 11
CASSVDPGLAGRYERYF | TGTGCCAGCAGCGTCGACCCCGGACTAGCGGGAAGGTACGAGCGGTACTTC | NA | TRBV9 | TRBD2 | TRBJ2-7 | 17
CASRTGGDAFF | TGTGCCAGCAGGACAGGGGGGGATGCTTTCTTT | NA | TRBV6-6 | TRBD1 | TRBJ1-1 | 11
CASSPPGLGPIEQYF | TGTGCCAGCAGCCCCCCGGGACTAGGGCCTATAGAGCAGTACTTC | NA | TRBV7-9 | TRBD2 | TRBJ2-7 | 15
CASTDGAVYGYTF | TGTGCCAGCACCGATGGGGCCGTCTATGGCTACACCTTC | NA | TRBV5-5 | NA | TRBJ1-2 | 13
CSARDGGTGAGNGQFF | TGCAGTGCTAGAGATGGAGGGACAGGGGCAGGGAATGGGCAGTTCTTC | NA | TRBV20-1 | TRBD1 | TRBJ2-1 | 16
CSVSGEQYF | TGCAGCGTTTCCGGCGAGCAGTACTTC | many | TRBV29-1 | NA | TRBJ2-7 | 9
CASRLAGGPVAEQFF | TGTGCCAGCAGGTTAGCGGGAGGGCCAGTAGCCGAGCAGTTCTTC | few | TRBV27 | TRBD2 | TRBJ2-1 | 15
CASSQDRENTEAFF | TGTGCCAGCAGCCAAGATCGAGAGAACACTGAAGCTTTCTTT | few | TRBV14 | NA | TRBJ1-1 | 14
CATSLSGRYQETQYF | TGTGCCACCAGCTTATCGGGACGGTACCAAGAGACCCAGTACTTC | NA | TRBV15 | NA | TRBJ2-5 | 15
CASSDGQHTDTQYF | TGTGCCAGCAGCGATGGACAGCACACAGATACGCAGTATTTT | few | TRBV9 | NA | TRBJ2-3 | 14
CASSFGKGNTEAFF | TGTGCCAGCAGCTTCGGAAAGGGAAACACTGAAGCTTTCTTT | NA | TRBV7-6 | NA | TRBJ1-1 | 14
CASSQDRQQDKYF | TGTGCCAGCAGCCAAGATCGGCAGCAGGACAAGTACTTC | NA | TRBV3-1 | NA | TRBJ2-5 | 13
CASSSSGSSTEAFF | TGTGCCAGCAGTTCAAGCGGGTCCTCCACTGAAGCTTTCTTT | NA | TRBV3-1 | NA | TRBJ1-1 | 14
CASSMGAGGFNEQFF | TGTGCCAGCAGTATGGGAGCGGGGGGTTTCAATGAGCAGTTCTTC | many | TRBV6-5 | TRBD2 | TRBJ2-1 | 15
CASSQTSGGGLEQFF | TGTGCCAGCAGTCAGACTAGCGGGGGGGGTTTAGAGCAGTTCTTC | few | TRBV12-3/TRBV12-4 | TRBD2 | TRBJ2-1 | 15
CASSLASREAETQYF | TGTGCCAGCAGCTTGGCCAGCAGGGAGGCAGAGACCCAGTACTTC | few | TRBV5-5 | NA | TRBJ2-5 | 15
CASSLSRTGYGYTF | TGTGCCAGCAGTTTATCCAGGACCGGCTATGGCTACACCTTC | few | TRBV27 | NA | TRBJ1-2 | 14
CASSEPGASNYGYTF | TGTGCCAGCAGTGAACCAGGGGCCTCTAACTATGGCTACACCTTC | NA | TRBV28 | NA | TRBJ1-2 | 15
CSARDSGRERRDSNQPQHF | TGCAGTGCTAGAGATTCGGGCAGGGAAAGGCGGGATAGCAATCAGCCCCAGCATTTT | NA | TRBV20-1 | NA | TRBJ1-5 | 19
CASSVQGDQPQHF | TGTGCCAGCAGCGTACAGGGGGATCAGCCCCAGCATTTT | many | TRBV7-2 | TRBD1 | TRBJ1-5 | 13
CASSRQPGQGPDTQYF | TGCGCCAGCAGCCGACAACCGGGACAGGGTCCAGATACGCAGTATTTT | few | TRBV4-1 | TRBD1 | TRBJ2-3 | 16
CASSQDWYAGTQTQYF | TGCGCCAGCAGCCAAGATTGGTACGCGGGGACGCAGACCCAGTACTTC | few | TRBV4-1 | NA | TRBJ2-5 | 16
CASNPGTGIYGYTF | TGTGCCAGCAACCCCGGGACAGGGATCTATGGCTACACCTTC | NA | TRBV12-3/TRBV12-4 | TRBD1 | TRBJ1-2 | 14
CASSQEPRETQYF | TGTGCCAGCAGCCAAGAACCGCGGGAGACCCAGTACTTC | NA | TRBV4-2 | NA | TRBJ2-5 | 13
CASSYSDVGDEQFF | TGTGCCAGCAGTTACTCCGACGTGGGCGATGAGCAGTTCTTC | many | TRBV6-5 | NA | TRBJ2-1 | 14
CASPGSVAYEQYF | TGTGCCAGCCCTGGGTCAGTTGCCTACGAGCAGTACTTC | many | TRBV25-1 | NA | TRBJ2-7 | 13
CASTTGGKAGNTIYF | TGTGCCAGCACCACTGGGGGGAAGGCTGGAAACACCATATATTTT | NA | TRBV7-2 | NA | TRBJ1-3 | 15
CASSQQVPGHEQYF | TGTGCCAGCAGCCAACAGGTCCCAGGCCACGAGCAGTACTTC | NA | TRBV3-1 | NA | TRBJ2-7 | 14
CSARDLGRGGTGNTIYF | TGCAGTGCTAGAGATCTCGGTAGAGGGGGGACGGGAAACACCATATATTTT | few | TRBV20-1 | NA | TRBJ1-3 | 17
CASSSRDRGTNEQFF | TGTGCCAGCAGCTCACGGGACAGGGGAACGAATGAGCAGTTCTTC | NA | TRBV7-9 | TRBD1 | TRBJ2-1 | 15
CSASPGTEKLFF | TGCAGTGCTAGCCCAGGGACTGAAAAACTGTTTTTT | NA | TRBV20-1 | NA | TRBJ1-4 | 12
CAGSPVREENYEQYF | TGTGCCGGCAGCCCGGTGCGTGAGGAGAACTACGAGCAGTACTTC | NA | TRBV5-6 | NA | TRBJ2-7 | 15
CASREREARVQYF | TGTGCCAGCAGAGAGCGGGAGGCGCGGGTGCAGTACTTC | NA | TRBV2 | TRBD2 | TRBJ2-4 | 13
CASSYQGGLNQPQHF | TGTGCCAGCAGTTACCAAGGGGGACTCAATCAGCCCCAGCATTTT | NA | TRBV6-2/TRBV6-3 | NA | TRBJ1-5 | 15
CASSQERQVVTQYF | TGTGCCAGCAGCCAAGAGCGACAGGTTGTGACCCAGTACTTC | NA | TRBV3-1 | NA | TRBJ2-5 | 14
CASSVEASYEQYF | TGTGCCAGCAGCGTAGAGGCCTCCTACGAGCAGTACTTC | few | TRBV7-9 | NA | TRBJ2-7 | 13
CASNGQGPYNSPLHF | TGTGCCAGCAACGGACAGGGCCCCTATAATTCACCCCTCCACTTT | NA | TRBV2 | TRBD1 | TRBJ1-6 | 15
CASSAWRGGNEQYF | TGTGCCAGCAGTGCCTGGAGGGGGGGGAATGAGCAGTACTTC | NA | TRBV6-1 | NA | TRBJ2-7 | 14
CASTHLRASHQETKYF | TGCGCCAGCACCCACCTCAGGGCCTCCCACCAAGAGACCAAGTACTTC | NA | TRBV10-2 | NA | TRBJ2-5 | 16
CASSQGGAGKGNEQFF | TGTGCCAGCAGCCAAGGGGGAGCGGGAAAAGGCAATGAGCAGTTCTTC | few | TRBV3-1 | TRBD2 | TRBJ2-1 | 16
CASSESGWSYEQYF | TGTGCCAGCAGTGAATCAGGTTGGTCCTACGAGCAGTACTTC | few | TRBV25-1 | NA | TRBJ2-7 | 14
CSAGTSFSYEQYF | TGCAGTGCTGGGACATCATTCTCCTACGAGCAGTACTTC | NA | TRBV20-1 | NA | TRBJ2-7 | 13
CASRTVAGGGETQYF | TGTGCCAGCAGGACGGTAGCGGGGGGAGGAGAGACCCAGTACTTC | NA | TRBV12-3/TRBV12-4 | TRBD2 | TRBJ2-5 | 15
CASSLGAGGNNEQFF | TGTGCCAGCAGCTTAGGAGCGGGGGGCAACAATGAGCAGTTCTTC | many | TRBV7-9 | TRBD2 | TRBJ2-1 | 15
CASSVALGEVTEAFF | TGTGCCAGCAGCGTAGCTTTGGGGGAGGTGACTGAAGCTTTCTTT | NA | TRBV9 | NA | TRBJ1-1 | 15
CASSQGVMVETQYF | TGCGCCAGCAGCCAAGGGGTGATGGTCGAGACCCAGTACTTC | NA | TRBV4-3 | NA | TRBJ2-5 | 14
CASSPHSTGRLRGDTEAFF | TGTGCCAGCAGTCCGCATTCGACAGGGCGACTAAGGGGTGACACTGAAGCTTTCTTT | NA | TRBV6-2/TRBV6-3 | TRBD1 | TRBJ1-1 | 19